Listed here are 23 T cell receptor beta chains from one sample, sequenced in a study of OX40 agonist ivuxolimab in advanced cancers. Generated by immunoSEQ multiplex PCR, the TCRdb table keeps only in-frame clones and is missing some. The data hold 60,000 to 70,000 clones, with approximately 80% observed a single time. The source was CD4+ or CD8+ T cells sorted from blood, collected in a trial of the OX40 agonist ivuxolimab. The origin of the receptors is an adult with an advanced solid tumor such as melanoma, head and neck, liver or kidney cancer.

V gene TRBV15 combines with J gene TRBJ2-1; tentative D call: TRBD1 (7 bases). Germline V gives CDR1 LNHNV, CDR2 YYDKDF (reference sequence). The V end was cut by 0 bases, the J end by 10 bases, with 16 bases between. The CDR3 length is 15 residues. The CDR3 sequence: CATSRDQGGPTEQFF. CDR3 DNA sequence: TGTGCCACCAGCAGAGATCAGGGGGGTCCTACCGAGCAGTTCTTC.

There are a few counts of this clone. V usage is TRBV6-6 and J usage is TRBJ1-1, with D unresolved. CDR1 and CDR2 (germline): MNHNY, SVGAGI (reference sequence). The CDR3 extends over 13 amino acids. V was trimmed by 3 bases and J by 8 bases, leaving 13 bases between them. The CDR3: CASSYKHTAEAFF. CDR3 in DNA: TGTGCCAGCAGTTATAAACATACGGCAGAAGCTTTCTTT.

The chain has TRBV10-3 and TRBJ2-3; 8 positions agree with TRBD1. The CDR3 runs 14 residues. The germline gives CDR1 ENHRY, CDR2 SYGVKD. V shed 7 bases and J 1 base; nucleotides not matched to a gene: 4. In nucleotides, the CDR3 is TGTGCCATCAAGTTGGGACAGGGCACAGATACGCAGTATTTT. It encodes CAIKLGQGTDTQYF.

This chain uses TRBV25-1 with TRBJ1-2; possible D gene TRBD1, 5 bases. Per germline, CDR1 MGHDK and CDR2 SYGVNS. The CDR3 spans 13 residues. V was trimmed by 4 bases and J by 4 bases, leaving 10 bases between them. This chain's CDR3 is CASSATGTYGYTF. The CDR3 DNA reads as TGTGCCAGCAGTGCCACAGGAACCTATGGCTACACCTTC.

In this sample, this clone turned up once. As DNA, the CDR3 is TGTGCCAGCAGTCGTAAATGGGTTTTCGGGGGAGTTGACACCGGGGAGCTGTTTTTT. The encoded protein is CASSRKWVFGGVDTGELFF. The rearrangement uses TRBV27 and TRBJ2-2, with D maybe TRBD2 (6 bases). The V and J ends lost 5 bases and 3 bases respectively, with 25 bases between them. The CDR3 loop spans 19 amino acids. From germline, CDR1 is MNHEY and CDR2 SMNVEV (reference sequence).

J is TRBJ2-1 and V is TRBV6-6; TRBD1 agrees at 7 bases. The V gene's germline CDR1 is MNHNY and CDR2 SVGAGI (reference sequence). The CDR3 has 15 residues. V trimming: 5 bases; J trimming: 6 bases; junction bases outside the gene matches: 10. The CDR3 nucleotides are TGTGCCAGCAGTGCCCGGACAGGTACCGGCAATGAGCAGTTCTTC. This codes for CASSARTGTGNEQFF.

This clone has just one count. The rearrangement links TRBV27 to TRBJ1-1; possible D gene TRBD1, 5 bases. The length of the CDR3 is 16 residues. The V end lost 0 bases, the J end lost 4 bases, and 15 bases lay between the germline ends. The germline V gene encodes CDR1 MNHEY and CDR2 SMNVEV (reference sequence). CDR3 DNA sequence: TGTGCCAGCAGTTTATCGGTACGGGGGGTGGGCACTGAAGCTTTCTTT. Protein product: CASSLSVRGVGTEAFF.

For the CDR3, the DNA is TGTGCCAGTACCGTTACTAGGTCAGGGGGTACCGGGGAGCTGTTTTTT. Translated: CASTVTRSGGTGELFF. The rearrangement uses TRBV19 and TRBJ2-2; 7 positions agree with TRBD1. J was trimmed by 5 bases and V by 7 bases; bases with no gene match: 13. Germline CDR1 is LNHDA and CDR2 is SQIVND (reference sequence). The CDR3 runs 16 residues. The full variable domain, in which reference TRBV19 and TRBJ2-2 provide the parts outside the CDR3, is DGGITQSPKYLFRKEGQNVTLSCEQNLNHDAMYWYRQDPGQGLRLIYYSQIVNDFQKGDIAEGYSVSREKKESFPLTVTSAQKNPTAFYLCASTVTRSGGTGELFFGEGSRLTVL.

V is TRBV27 and J is TRBJ1-2; D is unclear. V lost 10 bases, J lost 0 bases, and 15 bases lay in between. CDR1 MNHEY and CDR2 SMNVEV come from the germline V gene (reference sequence). The CDR3 is 14 residues long. DNA for the CDR3: TGTGCCACCTCCGTTTGGCCAGCTAACTATGGCTACACCTTC. The encoded protein is CATSVWPANYGYTF.

This clone was seen a few times. The genes are TRBV9 and TRBJ1-2, with D perhaps TRBD1 (5 bases). Germline CDR1 reads SGDLS; CDR2 reads YYNGEE. The CDR3 has 14 residues. V lost 0 bases to trimming and J lost 6 bases, with 12 bases between them. The DNA of the CDR3 is TGTGCCAGCAGCGTAGATCCAGGGTTGAATGGCTACACCTTC. This encodes CASSVDPGLNGYTF.

The chain couples TRBV9 to TRBJ1-2; TRBD1 agrees at 7 bases. This CDR3 is 16 amino acids long. V was clipped by 0 bases and J by 2 bases; unmatched bases: 7. Germline V gene data show CDR1 as SGDLS and CDR2 as YYNGEE. CDR3 sequence reads: CASSVAFGGQNYGYTF. The CDR3 DNA follows: TGTGCCAGCAGCGTAGCTTTCGGGGGACAGAACTATGGCTACACCTTC. The variable domain in full, with the rest retrieved from reference TRBV9 and TRBJ1-2, is DSGVTQTPKHLITATGQRVTLRCSPRSGDLSVYWYQQSLDQGLQFLIQYYNGEERAKGNILERFSAQQFPDLHSELNLSSLELGDSALYFCASSVAFGGQNYGYTFGSGTRLTVV.

V usage is TRBV4-1 and J usage is TRBJ2-1, with TRBD2 identical over 10 bases. The CDR3 totals 16 residues. CDR1 and CDR2 (germline): MGHRA, YSYEKL. V lost 0 bases, J lost 10 bases, and 9 bases stayed unmatched. For the CDR3, the DNA is TGCGCCAGCAGCCAAGAAGAAGCGGGAGGGCCCGGCGAGCAGTTCTTC. It encodes CASSQEEAGGPGEQFF.

The chain is built from TRBV6-5 and TRBJ2-2; D perhaps matches TRBD2 (5 bases). The CDR3 loop spans 14 amino acids. V shed 2 bases and J shed 8 bases, with 12 bases lying between them. Germline-derived CDR1 and CDR2 are MNHEY and SVGAGI. The CDR3 DNA is TGTGCCAGCAGTTACAGGGAGCCGGCTGGGGAGCTGTTTTTT. It encodes CASSYREPAGELFF.

The chain couples TRBV7-2 to TRBJ2-3; TRBD1 agrees at 10 bases. Germline CDR1 is SGHTA and CDR2 is FQGNSA. With V trimmed by 3 bases and J by 7 bases, 13 bases remained unmatched. The CDR3 length is 17 residues. CDR3 amino acids: CASSLGPGQGPIHTQYF. Here the CDR3 DNA reads TGTGCCAGCAGCTTGGGGCCGGGACAGGGGCCCATTCATACGCAGTATTTT.

The gene calls are TRBV7-2 and TRBJ1-2; D ambiguous. V lost 5 bases and J 7 bases, leaving 23 bases between the germline ends. This CDR3 is 16 amino acids long. The germline V gene encodes CDR1 SGHTA and CDR2 FQGNSA. The CDR3 protein is CASSGPFGPQTGGYTF. In DNA form, the CDR3 reads TGTGCCAGCAGCGGCCCCTTCGGGCCACAAACTGGTGGCTACACCTTC.

The genes are TRBV7-9 and TRBJ2-7; D is ambiguous. The germline V and J ends were trimmed by 10 bases and 3 bases, with 13 bases remaining between them. The CDR3 length is 12 residues. CDR1 SEHNR and CDR2 FQNEAQ come from the germline V gene (reference sequence). The CDR3 DNA reads as TGTGCCACCCAGAGCCCCATCTACGAGCAGTACTTC. It specifies CATQSPIYEQYF.

This chain connects TRBV9 to TRBJ1-1, with unresolved D. Trimming pared 4 bases from V and 5 bases from J, leaving 6 bases between. The CDR3 is made up of 11 amino acids. Looked up from germline, CDR1 is SGDLS and CDR2 is YYNGEE. CDR3 in DNA: TGTGCCAGCAGCCCCGGGACTGAAGCTTTCTTT. Translation gives CASSPGTEAFF.

The gene calls are TRBV6-1 and TRBJ1-4; tentatively, D is TRBD1 (5 bases). This CDR3 is 14 amino acids long. Germline CDR1 MNHNS, CDR2 SASEGT. V was pared by 7 bases and J by 8 bases, with 17 bases between. The chain's CDR3 is CASTRDLTEEKLFF. CDR3 in DNA: TGTGCCAGCACCCGGGACCTAACGGAGGAAAAACTGTTTTTT.

The V call is TRBV7-2, the J call TRBJ2-5; 9 bases align to TRBD2. The assigned J gene may be wrong: the sequence end matches TRBJ2-7 better. Germline CDR1 is SGHTA and CDR2 is FQGNSA. The CDR3 length is 17 residues. CDR3 sequence reads: CASSLARGGASLREQYF. CDR3 sequence (DNA): TGTGCCAGCAGCTTAGCGCGCGGGGGGGCCTCCCTACGCGAGCAGTACTTC.

This sequence joins TRBV19 and TRBJ2-1; 16 nucleotides line up with TRBD2. Germline CDR1 is LNHDA and CDR2 is SQIVND (reference sequence). The CDR3 totals 15 residues. V shed 7 bases, J shed 7 bases, and the junction held 4 bases outside the gene matches. CDR3 in amino acids: CASTWGLAGGNEQFF. The CDR3 nucleotides read TGTGCCAGTACTTGGGGACTAGCGGGAGGGAATGAGCAGTTCTTC.

This clone was detected only a few times. The chain recombines TRBV30 with TRBJ1-5, with 8 nucleotides matching TRBD1. The junction had 8 bases not matched to a gene; V was cut back by 4 bases and J by 9 bases. Germline lookup yields CDR1 GTSNPN and CDR2 SVGIG (reference sequence). This CDR3 is 13 amino acids long. The CDR3 DNA reads TGTGCCTGGAACAGGGGGGGCCTCCCGCCCCAGCATTTT. This gives the protein CAWNRGGLPPQHF.

The rearrangement joins TRBV19 to TRBJ1-4, with D unclear. Germline V gene lookup returns CDR1 LNHDA and CDR2 SQIVND (reference sequence). The CDR3 runs to 12 residues. Trimming took off 5 bases at V and 3 bases at J, with 4 bases between the two ends. CDR3 DNA sequence: TGTGCCAGTAGTGGGGCTAATGAAAAACTGTTTTTT. This translates into CASSGANEKLFF.

This clone turned up a few times. The chain uses TRBV6-6 and TRBJ1-5, with a weak D call TRBD1 (6 bases). The CDR3 is made up of 16 amino acids. Trimming cost V 4 bases and J 5 bases, with 18 bases left between them. The germline gives CDR1 MNHNY, CDR2 SVGAGI (reference sequence). The CDR3 is CASSSLDSGIDQPQHF. The CDR3 bases are TGTGCCAGCAGTTCCTTGGACAGTGGAATCGATCAGCCCCAGCATTTT.